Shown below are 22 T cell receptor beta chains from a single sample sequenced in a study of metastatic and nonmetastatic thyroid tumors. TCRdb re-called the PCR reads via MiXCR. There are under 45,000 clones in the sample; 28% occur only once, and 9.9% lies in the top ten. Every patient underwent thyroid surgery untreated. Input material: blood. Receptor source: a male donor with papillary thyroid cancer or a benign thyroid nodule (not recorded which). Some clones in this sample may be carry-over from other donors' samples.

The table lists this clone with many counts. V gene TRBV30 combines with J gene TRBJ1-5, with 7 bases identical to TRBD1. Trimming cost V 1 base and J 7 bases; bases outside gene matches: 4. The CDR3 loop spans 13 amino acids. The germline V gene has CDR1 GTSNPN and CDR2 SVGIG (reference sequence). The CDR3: CAWSEQDRQPQHF. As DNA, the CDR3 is TGTGCCTGGAGTGAGCAGGACAGGCAGCCCCAGCATTTT.

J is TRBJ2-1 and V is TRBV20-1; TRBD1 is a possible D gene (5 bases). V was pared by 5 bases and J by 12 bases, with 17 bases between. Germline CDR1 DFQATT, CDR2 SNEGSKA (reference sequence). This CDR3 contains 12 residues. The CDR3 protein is CSAPLSPRGQFF. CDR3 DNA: TGCAGTGCTCCTCTAAGCCCTAGGGGGCAGTTCTTC.

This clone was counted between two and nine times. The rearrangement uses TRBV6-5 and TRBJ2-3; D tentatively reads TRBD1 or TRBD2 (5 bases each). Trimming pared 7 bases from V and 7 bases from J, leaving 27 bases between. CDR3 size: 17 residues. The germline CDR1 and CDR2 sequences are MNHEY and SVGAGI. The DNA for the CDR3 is TGTGCCAGCACTCTGAGGCACCGGGACCCAAGGTACAATACGCAGTATTTT. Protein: CASTLRHRDPRYNTQYF.

This CDR3 reads CASSLIAVSTDTQYF. CDR3 DNA sequence: TGTGCCAGCAGCCTGATAGCGGTTAGCACAGATACGCAGTATTTT. The rearrangement joins TRBV28 to TRBJ2-3; perhaps TRBD2 as D (6 bases). Per the germline V gene, CDR1 is MDHEN and CDR2 is SYDVKM. CDR3 length equals 15 residues. Trimming took 6 bases from V and 0 from J, leaving 13 bases between them.

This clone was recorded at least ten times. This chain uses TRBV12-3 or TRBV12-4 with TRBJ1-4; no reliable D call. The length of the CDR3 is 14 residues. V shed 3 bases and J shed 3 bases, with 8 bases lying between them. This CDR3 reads CASSFGQANEKLFF. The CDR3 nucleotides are TGTGCCAGCAGTTTTGGGCAGGCTAATGAAAAACTGTTTTTT.

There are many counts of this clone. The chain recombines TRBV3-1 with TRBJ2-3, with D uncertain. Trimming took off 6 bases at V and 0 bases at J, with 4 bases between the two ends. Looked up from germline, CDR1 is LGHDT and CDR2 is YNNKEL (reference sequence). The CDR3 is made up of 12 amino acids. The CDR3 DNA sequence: TGTGCCAGCAGTCGTAGCACAGATACGCAGTATTTT. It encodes CASSRSTDTQYF.

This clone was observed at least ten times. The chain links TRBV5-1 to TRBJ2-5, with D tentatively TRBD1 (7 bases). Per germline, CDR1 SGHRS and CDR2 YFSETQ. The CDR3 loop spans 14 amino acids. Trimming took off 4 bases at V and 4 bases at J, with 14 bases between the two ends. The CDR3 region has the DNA TGCGCCAGCAGCGGGGGGACAGCGGTAGAGACCCAGTACTTC. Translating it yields CASSGGTAVETQYF.

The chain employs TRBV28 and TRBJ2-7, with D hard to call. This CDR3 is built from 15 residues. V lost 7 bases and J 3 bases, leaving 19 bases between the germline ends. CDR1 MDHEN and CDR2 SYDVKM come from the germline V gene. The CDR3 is CASIPRSCYHYEQYF. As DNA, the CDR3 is TGTGCCAGCATCCCCCGGAGTTGTTATCACTACGAGCAGTACTTC. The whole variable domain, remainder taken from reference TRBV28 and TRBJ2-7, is DVKVTQSSRYLVKRTGEKVFLECVQDMDHENMFWYRQDPGLGLRLIYFSYDVKMKEKGDIPEGYSVSREKKERFSLILESASTNQTSMYLCASIPRSCYHYEQYFGPGTRLTVT.

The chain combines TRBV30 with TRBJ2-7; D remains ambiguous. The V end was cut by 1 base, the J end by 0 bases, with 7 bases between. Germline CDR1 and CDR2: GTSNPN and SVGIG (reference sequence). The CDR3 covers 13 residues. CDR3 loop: CAWSGRGSYEQYF. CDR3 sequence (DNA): TGTGCCTGGAGTGGGAGAGGCTCCTACGAGCAGTACTTC.

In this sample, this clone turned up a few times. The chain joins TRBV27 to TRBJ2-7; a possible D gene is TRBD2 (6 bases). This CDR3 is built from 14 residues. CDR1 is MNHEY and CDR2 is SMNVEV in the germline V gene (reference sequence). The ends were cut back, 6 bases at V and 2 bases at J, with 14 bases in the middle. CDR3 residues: CASSATGRPYEQYF. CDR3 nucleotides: TGTGCCAGCAGCGCTACGGGGAGGCCCTACGAGCAGTACTTC.

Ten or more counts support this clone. The CDR3: CASSYTEEEEAFF. CDR3 coding DNA: TGTGCCAGCAGCTACACAGAAGAAGAGGAAGCTTTCTTT. The V and J genes are TRBV7-9 and TRBJ1-1; D not resolved. The V and J ends lost 4 bases and 8 bases respectively, with 14 bases between them. Germline CDR1 reads SEHNR; CDR2 reads FQNEAQ (reference sequence). The CDR3 has 13 residues. The full variable domain, its missing parts supplied by reference TRBV7-9 and TRBJ1-1, is DTGVSQNPRHKITKRGQNVTFRCDPISEHNRLYWYRQTLGQGPEFLTYFQNEAQLEKSRLLSDRFSAERPKGSFSTLEIQRTEQGDSAMYLCASSYTEEEEAFFGQGTRLTVV.

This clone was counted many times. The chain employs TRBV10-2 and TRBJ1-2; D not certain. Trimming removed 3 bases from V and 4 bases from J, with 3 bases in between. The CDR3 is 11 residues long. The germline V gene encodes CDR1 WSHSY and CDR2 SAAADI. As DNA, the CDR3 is TGCGCCAGCAGTGATGGCTATGGCTACACCTTC. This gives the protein CASSDGYGYTF.

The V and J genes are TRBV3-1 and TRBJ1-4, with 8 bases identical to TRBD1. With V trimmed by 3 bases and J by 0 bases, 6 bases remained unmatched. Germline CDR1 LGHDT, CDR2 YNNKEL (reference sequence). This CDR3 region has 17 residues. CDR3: CASSHLDRAATNEKLFF. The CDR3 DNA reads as TGTGCCAGCAGCCATCTGGACAGGGCTGCAACTAATGAAAAACTGTTTTTT.

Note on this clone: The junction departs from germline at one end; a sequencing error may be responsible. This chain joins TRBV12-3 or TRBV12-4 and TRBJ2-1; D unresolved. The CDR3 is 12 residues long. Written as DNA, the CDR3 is TGTGCCAGCAGTCCTGTCTGGGGTATTGCGCTCTTC. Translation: CASSPVWGIALF.

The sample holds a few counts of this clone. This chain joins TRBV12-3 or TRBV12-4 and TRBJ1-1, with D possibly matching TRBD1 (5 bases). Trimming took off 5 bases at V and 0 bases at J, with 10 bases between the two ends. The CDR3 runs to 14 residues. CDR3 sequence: CASSARQMNTEAFF. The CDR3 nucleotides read TGTGCCAGCAGTGCAAGACAGATGAACACTGAAGCTTTCTTT.

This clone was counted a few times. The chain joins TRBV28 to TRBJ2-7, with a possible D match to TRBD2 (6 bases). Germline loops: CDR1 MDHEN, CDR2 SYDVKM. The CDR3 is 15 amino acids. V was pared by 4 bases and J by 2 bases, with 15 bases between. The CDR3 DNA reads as TGTGCCAGCAGTTCGCCCTCTAGCGCGGCCTACGAGCAGTACTTC. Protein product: CASSSPSSAAYEQYF.

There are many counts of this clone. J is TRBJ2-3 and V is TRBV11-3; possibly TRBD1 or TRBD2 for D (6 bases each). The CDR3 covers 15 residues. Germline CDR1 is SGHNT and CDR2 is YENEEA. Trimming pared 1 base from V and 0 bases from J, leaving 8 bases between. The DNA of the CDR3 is TGTGCCAGCAGCTTAGGGGGGGCTAGCACAGATACGCAGTATTTT. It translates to CASSLGGASTDTQYF.

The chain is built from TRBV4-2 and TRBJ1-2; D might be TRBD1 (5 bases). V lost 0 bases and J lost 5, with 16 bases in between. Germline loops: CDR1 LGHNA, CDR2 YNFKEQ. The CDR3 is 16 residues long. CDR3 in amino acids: CASSQDHGAGVYGYTF. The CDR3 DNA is TGTGCCAGCAGCCAAGATCACGGGGCCGGGGTATATGGCTACACCTTC.

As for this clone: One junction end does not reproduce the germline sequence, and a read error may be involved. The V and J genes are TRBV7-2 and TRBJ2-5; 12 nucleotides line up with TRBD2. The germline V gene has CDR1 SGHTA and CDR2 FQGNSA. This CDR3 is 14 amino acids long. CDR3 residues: CASSLAGGQGTQYF. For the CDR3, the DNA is TGTGCCAGCAGCCTAGCGGGAGGGCAGGGTACCCAGTACTTC.

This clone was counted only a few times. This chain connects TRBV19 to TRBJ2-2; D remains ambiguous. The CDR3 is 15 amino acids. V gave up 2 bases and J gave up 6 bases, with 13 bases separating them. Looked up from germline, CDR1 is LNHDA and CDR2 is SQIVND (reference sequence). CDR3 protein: CASSITGPGAGELFF. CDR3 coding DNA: TGTGCCAGTAGTATAACCGGGCCGGGCGCCGGGGAGCTGTTTTTT.

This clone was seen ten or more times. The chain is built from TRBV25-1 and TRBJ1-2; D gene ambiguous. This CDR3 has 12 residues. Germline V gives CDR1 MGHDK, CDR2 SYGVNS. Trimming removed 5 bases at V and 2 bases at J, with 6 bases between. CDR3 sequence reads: CASSTGNYGYTF. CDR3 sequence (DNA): TGTGCCAGCAGTACGGGGAACTATGGCTACACCTTC.

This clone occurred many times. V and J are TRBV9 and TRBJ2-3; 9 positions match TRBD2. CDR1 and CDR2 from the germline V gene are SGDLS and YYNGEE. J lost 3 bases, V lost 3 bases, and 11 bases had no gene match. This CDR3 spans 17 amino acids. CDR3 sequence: CASSARRGGAWTDTQYF. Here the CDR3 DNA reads TGTGCCAGCAGCGCGAGACGCGGGGGGGCTTGGACAGATACGCAGTATTTT.